These 7 T cell receptor beta chains were sequenced from one sample in a study of cytomegalovirus exposure and HLA in healthy donors. PCR involved 60 Vbeta and 13 Jbeta primers. TCRdb keeps only in-frame clones here, not all; method: immunoSEQ multiplex PCR. The sample contains 150,000 to 200,000 clones, around 68% of which appear only once. The sequencing sample was made of PBMCs. The receptors shown here come from a man aged 50-60 years in good health and CMV-seronegative.

V usage is TRBV11-2 and J usage is TRBJ1-2; D ambiguous. The V and J ends lost 2 bases and 8 bases respectively, with 6 bases between them. This CDR3 has 11 amino acids. In germline, CDR1 is SGHAT, CDR2 FQNNGV. The CDR3: CASSLTGGYTF. CDR3 nucleotides: TGTGCCAGCAGCTTAACCGGGGGCTACACCTTC.

V gene TRBV7-3 combines with J gene TRBJ2-3; 12 bases align to TRBD2. This CDR3 region has 13 residues. In germline, CDR1 is SGHTA, CDR2 FQGTGA. Unmatched junction bases numbered 2, after V lost 0 bases and J lost 13 bases. CDR3 amino acids: CASSLTGLAGKYF. The CDR3 bases are TGTGCCAGCAGCTTAACAGGACTAGCGGGGAAGTATTTT.

The rearrangement uses TRBV5-5 and TRBJ2-5; 8 bases match TRBD1. The ends lost 0 bases at V and 5 bases at J; junction bases unmatched: 9. The CDR3 covers 16 residues. Germline V gene data show CDR1 as SGHKS and CDR2 as YYEKEE (reference sequence). The CDR3 nucleotides read TGTGCCAGCAGCTTGGCAGGGGGCGCCTCAGGGGAGACCCAGTACTTC. This gives the protein CASSLAGGASGETQYF.

The chain carries TRBV4-3 and TRBJ2-5, with no clear D. With 0 bases removed from V and 2 bases from J, the gap between germline ends came to 10 bases. The CDR3 contains 15 residues. Germline-derived CDR1 and CDR2 are LGHNA and YSLEER. Written as DNA, the CDR3 is TGCGCCAGCAGCCAAGATTTTACTATTCAAGAGACCCAGTACTTC. Translated: CASSQDFTIQETQYF.

The gene calls are TRBV7-2 and TRBJ2-5, with TRBD1 matching over 7 bases. V lost 2 bases and J lost 1; bases outside the gene matches: 1. The CDR3 runs to 14 residues. Germline loops: CDR1 SGHTA, CDR2 FQGNSA. The CDR3 coding sequence is TGTGCCAGCAGCTTATACAGGGGCCAAGAGACCCAGTACTTC. As protein: CASSLYRGQETQYF. The full variable domain, its missing parts supplied by reference TRBV7-2 and TRBJ2-5, is GAGVSQSPSNKVTEKGKDVELRCDPISGHTALYWYRQSLGQGLEFLIYFQGNSAPDKSGLPSDRFSAERTGGSVSTLTIQRTQQEDSAVYLCASSLYRGQETQYFGPGTRLLVL.

This clone showed up just once. This sample also contains other DNA sequences that code for the same CDR3. The chain recombines TRBV5-1 with TRBJ1-4, with D possibly matching TRBD1 (6 bases). Between the trimmed V and J ends, which lost 4 bases and 0 bases, there was a span of 13 bases. Germline CDR1 reads SGHRS; CDR2 reads YFSETQ. The CDR3 has 16 amino acids. CDR3 nucleotides: TGCGCCAGCAGCATGGGACAATCCGCAACTAATGAAAAACTGTTTTTT. Amino acids: CASSMGQSATNEKLFF.

The V call is TRBV15, the J call TRBJ1-2; 7 nucleotides match TRBD1. V trimming: 1 base; J trimming: 4 bases; junction bases outside the gene matches: 3. Germline CDR1 and CDR2: LNHNV and YYDKDF (reference sequence). The CDR3 has 14 residues. DNA for the CDR3: TGTGCCACCAGCAGAGGAGCAGGGGGCTATGGCTACACCTTC. It is translated as CATSRGAGGYGYTF.